This passage covers 14 T cell receptor beta chains from one sample sequenced in a study of blood T cells in healthy people across ages. Next came a second PCR, run for about 7 to 12 cycles, which used a sample-barcoded 5' primer along with a J-beta primer mix. One entry per CDR3 protein, called by TCRdb with MiXCR from the 5' RACE reads. The sample shows about 1.5 million distinct CDR3 sequences, roughly 43% of them seen only once. The sequenced material came from blood. The source is a woman younger than 35 in good health.

The J gene is TRBJ2-4, the V gene TRBV4-2; 10 nucleotides agree with TRBD2. Trimming cost V 1 base and J 13 bases; bases outside gene matches: 10. Looked up from germline, CDR1 is LGHNA and CDR2 is YNFKEQ. This CDR3 contains 15 residues. CDR3 sequence reads: CASSQALAGTPEQYF. The CDR3 nucleotides are TGTGCCAGCAGCCAAGCACTAGCGGGAACCCCAGAGCAGTACTTC.

The rearrangement joins TRBV20-1 to TRBJ2-7; 12 positions agree with TRBD2. The better agreement between TRBJ2-5 and the DNA end casts doubt on the J call. Germline CDR1 reads DFQATT; CDR2 reads SNEGSKA (reference sequence). The CDR3 spans 15 residues. CDR3 loop: CSAREASGGAETQYF. The CDR3 DNA sequence: TGCAGTGCTAGAGAGGCTAGCGGGGGGGCGGAGACCCAGTACTTC.

This clonotype turned up a few times. V gene TRBV10-3 combines with J gene TRBJ2-7, with 9 positions matching TRBD1. CDR1 and CDR2 from the germline V gene are ENHRY and SYGVKD. This CDR3 region has 15 residues. V dropped 2 bases and J dropped 3; count of bases not matched to a gene: 5. The CDR3 nucleotides are TGTGCCATCAGTGAGCAGGGACAGGGTTTCTACGAGCAGTACTTC. Translation: CAISEQGQGFYEQYF.

This clonotype has only a few counts. This chain uses TRBV4-3 with TRBJ2-3, with 11 bases matching TRBD2. Germline CDR1 and CDR2: LGHNA and YSLEER. The junction had 6 bases not matched to a gene; V was cut back by 4 bases and J by 3 bases. This CDR3 region has 16 residues. This CDR3 is CASSPLAGGRTDTQYF. In nucleotides, the CDR3 is TGCGCCAGCAGCCCTCTAGCGGGGGGTCGTACAGATACGCAGTATTTT.

The rearrangement links TRBV28 to TRBJ1-2, with 7 bases matching TRBD1. The germline CDR1 and CDR2 sequences are MDHEN and SYDVKM. CDR3 length equals 12 residues. With 3 bases clipped from V and 10 bases from J, the junction kept 5 bases outside the gene matches. The CDR3 DNA is TGTGCCAGCAGTTTCTCCGACAGGGACTACACCTTC. The encoded protein is CASSFSDRDYTF.

The chain recombines TRBV7-9 with TRBJ2-7; TRBD2 agrees at 13 bases. V lost 2 bases and J lost 1; bases outside the gene matches: 5. CDR3 length equals 17 residues. CDR1 is SEHNR and CDR2 is FQNEAQ in the germline V gene (reference sequence). The CDR3 reads CASSLRTSGGPSYEQYF. The CDR3 DNA reads TGTGCCAGCAGCTTACGGACTAGCGGGGGTCCTTCCTACGAGCAGTACTTC. The whole variable domain, filled in from reference TRBV7-9 and TRBJ2-7, reads DTGVSQNPRHKITKRGQNVTFRCDPISEHNRLYWYRQTLGQGPEFLTYFQNEAQLEKSRLLSDRFSAERPKGSFSTLEIQRTEQGDSAMYLCASSLRTSGGPSYEQYFGPGTRLTVT.

This sequence joins TRBV12-3 or TRBV12-4 and TRBJ1-1; 11 bases are a match to TRBD1. The CDR3 runs 15 residues. J lost 4 bases, V lost 7 bases, and 8 bases had no gene match. In DNA, the CDR3 is TGTGCCAGCACCAGGGACAGGGGGGTCGCCACTGAAGCTTTCTTT. Amino acid sequence: CASTRDRGVATEAFF.

This clonotype has a handful of counts. The rearrangement links TRBV20-1 to TRBJ2-5; 10 bases are a match to TRBD2. Unmatched junction bases numbered 12, after V lost 7 bases and J lost 13 bases. The CDR3 covers 12 residues. Germline CDR1 and CDR2: DFQATT and SNEGSKA (reference sequence). CDR3 bases: TGCAGTGGGGTACCGGAACTAGCGGGGACGTACTTC. Protein sequence: CSGVPELAGTYF.

This clonotype was seen repeatedly, ten times or more. The V and J genes are TRBV27 and TRBJ2-3; D gene uncertain. Looked up from germline, CDR1 is MNHEY and CDR2 is SMNVEV (reference sequence). The CDR3 covers 13 residues. V lost 7 bases to trimming and J lost 3 bases, with 11 bases between them. The DNA of the CDR3 is TGTGCCAGCACCTCTGGCAGTACAGATACGCAGTATTTT. It is translated as CASTSGSTDTQYF.

The J gene is TRBJ2-3, the V gene TRBV14, with TRBD2 as a possible D gene (6 bases). CDR3 length: 14 residues. Germline V gene data show CDR1 as SGHDN and CDR2 as FVKESK. Trimming pared 4 bases from V and 6 bases from J, leaving 14 bases between. The CDR3 DNA is TGTGCCAGCAGCCCAACAGGAAGCGGGGATACGCAGTATTTT. This sequence encodes CASSPTGSGDTQYF.

The rearrangement links TRBV5-1 to TRBJ1-1; D remains unclear. This CDR3 has 14 residues. The V and J ends lost 0 bases and 11 bases respectively, with 17 bases between them. Germline CDR1 reads SGHRS; CDR2 reads YFSETQ. The CDR3 DNA follows: TGCGCCAGCAGCTTGGGGTCGGCCCCCCTTGGGGCTTTCTTT. Encoded protein: CASSLGSAPLGAFF.

This clonotype was seen a handful of times. The V gene is TRBV4-3, the J gene TRBJ2-3; D is perhaps TRBD2 (5 bases). Trimming left V 1 base short and J 0 bases short, with 11 bases between. This CDR3 is built from 16 residues. The germline V gene encodes CDR1 LGHNA and CDR2 YSLEER. CDR3: CASSQGLPPSTDTQYF. For the CDR3, the DNA is TGCGCCAGCAGCCAAGGACTACCTCCTAGCACAGATACGCAGTATTTT.

This chain joins TRBV7-2 and TRBJ1-2, with D perhaps matching TRBD1 (6 bases). The germline V and J ends were trimmed by 5 bases and 2 bases, with 15 bases remaining between them. Germline-derived CDR1 and CDR2 are SGHTA and FQGNSA. The CDR3 length is 15 residues. CDR3 DNA: TGTGCCAGCAGCGCTCCCGGGACATTCAACTATGGCTACACCTTC. This encodes CASSAPGTFNYGYTF. Complete variable domain (other parts from reference TRBV7-2 and TRBJ1-2): GAGVSQSPSNKVTEKGKDVELRCDPISGHTALYWYRQSLGQGLEFLIYFQGNSAPDKSGLPSDRFSAERTGGSVSTLTIQRTQQEDSAVYLCASSAPGTFNYGYTFGSGTRLTVV.

The chain employs TRBV12-3 or TRBV12-4 and TRBJ2-7, with a tentative D call TRBD1 (5 bases). The CDR3 sequence is 15 residues long. The V and J ends lost 7 bases and 7 bases respectively, with 23 bases between them. Written as DNA, the CDR3 is TGTGCCAGCACCTGGGGCAGCGCACAAGACAATGAGCAGTACTTC. Amino acids: CASTWGSAQDNEQYF.